Listed here is a single T cell receptor beta chain. Its antigen target is currently unknown. Base qualities are not provided; no much larger clone lies one nucleotide away. Each collaborating institution followed its own protocols to collect whole blood in K2EDTA tubes. For TCRbeta analysis, collaborators shipped samples as frozen whole blood, isolated PBMCs, or DNA extracted from either of those sample types. Including the terminal cysteine and phenylalanine, the CDR3 comprises 16 residues. Of the read, only the CDR3 DNA is kept; its 48 bases are in frame from base 1. Trimming accounts for 6 bases at V and 3 bases at J, while the number of junction bases matched to no gene is 8. Reading the germline V gene gives CDR1 MNHEY and CDR2 SVGEGT. This record comes from a study of blood T cell repertoires in COVID-19 (dated by TCRdb to 2019 to 2021). Broadly, across the study: Samples from collaborators originated in the United States, Italy and Spain and spanned both the acute and convalescent phases of COVID-19. Samples were obtained from the ongoing ImmuneRACE study (first 160 participants) and from about 1,300 subjects provided by 6 global collaborators. The repertoires were released in a freely available public database intended as a resource for research on the immune response to SARS-CoV-2. Sample metadata almost always included a de-identified subject ID, COVID-19 status, age in years and sex. HLA class I and class II types, where available, came from metadata supplied by the sample provider rather than from assay-based typing. Deeply sampled blood TCRbeta repertoires from subjects exposed to, actively infected with, or recovered from COVID-19 were included in the dataset. The material from the prospective study consisted of cDNA or gDNA derived from T cells, B-cell-depleted T cells, or PBMCs. General conclusions and limits of the study: Clinical and demographic metadata were provided uncurated, with the amount varying by source and participant.

The immunoSEQ Assay, a bias-controlled multiplex PCR, was used to amplify TCRbeta CDR3 regions from genomic DNA. In the original analysis: Within the assay, amplification of reference gene primers was used to estimate how many nucleated cells each sample contained. To quantify the absolute abundance of each unique TCRbeta CDR3 rearrangement, sequence reads were collapsed and filtered. Productive Simpson clonality was computed per sample as the square root of Simpson's diversity index over productive rearrangements. TCRdb mirrors the immuneACCESS table, restricted to in-frame sequences. Some clones are absent from its copies; in checked studies, under half trace to an unresolved V gene, and the reason for the others is unknown. That table is the source of V, J and clone size, and D and trimming were worked out from the DNA. The sample table lists fewer than 300,000 clones, 75% to 90% of them with a count of one. Around 2.5% of the sample comes from the top ten.

This sequence was found in a woman aged 70-85 years with active or convalescent COVID-19. The sample consisted of peripheral blood. Recombination connected TRBV6-2 or TRBV6-3 to TRBJ2-3, with TRBD2 matching 11 junction bases. The nucleotides are TGTGCCAGCAGCCCCATCAGACTAGCGGGGACAGATACGCAGTATTTT. The resulting protein is CASSPIRLAGTDTQYF.